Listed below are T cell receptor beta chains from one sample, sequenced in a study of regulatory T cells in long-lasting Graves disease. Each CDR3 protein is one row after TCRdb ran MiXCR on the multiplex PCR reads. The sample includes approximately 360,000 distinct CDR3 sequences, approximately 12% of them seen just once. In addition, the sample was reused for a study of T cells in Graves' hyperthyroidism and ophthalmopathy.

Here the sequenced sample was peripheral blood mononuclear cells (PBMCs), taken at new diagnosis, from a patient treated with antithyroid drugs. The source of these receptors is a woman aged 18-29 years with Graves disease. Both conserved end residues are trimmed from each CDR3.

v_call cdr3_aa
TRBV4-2 ASSQEGGLAGGHHEQF
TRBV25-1 ASSEEGGPYGYT
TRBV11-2 ASSSLTDGYT
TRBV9 ASERGSGSYEQY
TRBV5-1 ASSFLLAGLFSADTQY
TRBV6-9 ASSYGTAYGYEQY
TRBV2 AQRRQGYEQY
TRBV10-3 AISESLGVGTQY
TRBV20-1 SASRSLIYEQY
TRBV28 ASTESVMNTEAF
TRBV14 ASSQEIRIDRPMNTEAF
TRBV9 ASSVEVGYNEQF
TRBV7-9 ASRPRPPGLTNTGELF
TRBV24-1 ATSDWRGVEQY
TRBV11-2 ASRRMRGSETQY
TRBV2 ASSEMGQGGAKETQY
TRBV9 ARLQDRVAGELF
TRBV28 ASSWISGLASNEQF
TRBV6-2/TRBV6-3 ASSYNVLRTSGSYNEQF
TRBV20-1 SARDLAKGTGELF
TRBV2 ASSGADSSVTGELF
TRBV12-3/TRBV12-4 ASSPRGGGADEKLF
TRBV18 ASSQLTGADSPLH
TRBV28 ASSLIRSGGDTQY
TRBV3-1 ASSQDPFQAGSRTDTQY
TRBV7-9 ASSLAENAVVAF
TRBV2 ASSPTGGGYNEQF
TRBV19 ASSIQKSGAF
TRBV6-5 ASSYAYYQETQY
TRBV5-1 ASSLGVYYGYT
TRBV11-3 ASSPNSGTSGGAPDTQY
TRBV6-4 ASSDDSSTDTQY
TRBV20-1 SPRRGSLNTEAF
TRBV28 ASSGTSTDTQY
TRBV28 GAQGLNTEAF
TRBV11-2 ASSHIAGSGDEQF
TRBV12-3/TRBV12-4 ASSLRNTEAF